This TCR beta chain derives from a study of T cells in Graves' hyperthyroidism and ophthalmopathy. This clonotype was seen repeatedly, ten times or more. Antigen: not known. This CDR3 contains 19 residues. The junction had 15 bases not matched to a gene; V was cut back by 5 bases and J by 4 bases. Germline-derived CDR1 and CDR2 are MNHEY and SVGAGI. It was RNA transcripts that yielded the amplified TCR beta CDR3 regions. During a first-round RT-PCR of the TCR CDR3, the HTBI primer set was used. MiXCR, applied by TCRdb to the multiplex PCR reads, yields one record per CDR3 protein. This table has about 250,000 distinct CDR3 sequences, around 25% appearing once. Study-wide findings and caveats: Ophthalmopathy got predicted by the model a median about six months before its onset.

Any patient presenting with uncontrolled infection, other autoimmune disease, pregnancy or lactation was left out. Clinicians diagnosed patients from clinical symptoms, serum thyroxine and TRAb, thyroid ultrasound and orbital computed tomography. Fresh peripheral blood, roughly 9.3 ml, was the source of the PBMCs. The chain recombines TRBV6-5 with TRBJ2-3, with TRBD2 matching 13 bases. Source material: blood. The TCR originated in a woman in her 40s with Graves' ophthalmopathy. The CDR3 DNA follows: TGTGCCAGCAGTCCACCCCACTCCGGACTAGCGGGAGTAGCAGATACGCAGTATTTT. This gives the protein CASSPPHSGLAGVADTQYF.